This T cell receptor beta chain was observed in a study of OX40 agonist ivuxolimab in advanced cancers. For the study at large: With a range of roughly 20 to 80, age averaged approximately 54 years, and 75% to 90% were male. General study points: The study found that CD8+ T cells averaged more expanded clones than CD4+.

This CDR3 is 15 amino acids long. With 0 bases removed from V and 8 bases from J, the gap between germline ends came to 13 bases. Germline CDR1 and CDR2: MGHDK and SYGVNS. Points on this clone: The target antigen is unknown.

Sequenced by immunoSEQ multiplex PCR; TCRdb stores in-frame clones only, minus some. The table lists around 44,000 clones, 70% to 90% of them singletons, with under 0.65% in the top ten. The chain links TRBV25-1 to TRBJ1-4; D not certain. The source is an adult with an advanced solid tumor such as melanoma, head and neck, liver or kidney cancer. Specimen: CD4+ or CD8+ T cells sorted from blood, collected in a trial of the OX40 agonist ivuxolimab. CDR3 nucleotides: TGTGCCAGCAGTGAATATGGGGAAGGTCGGGAAAAACTGTTTTTT. Translation: CASSEYGEGREKLFF.